Below are 2 T cell receptor beta chains sequenced from a single sample in a study of T-cell reconstitution after alpha-beta-depleted transplantation in children. Preparation of the TCRbeta library used unique molecular identifiers. One entry per CDR3 protein, called by TCRdb with MiXCR from the PCR reads. The sample holds roughly 590,000 distinct CDR3 sequences, approximately 15% seen once. Sequencing was performed on PBMCs from the stem cell graft donor, taken from the stem cell graft. These receptors all stem from a human donor who donated a stem cell graft to a child with acute myeloid leukemia.

The chain joins TRBV20-1 to TRBJ2-1, with TRBD2 matching 9 bases. Trimming removed 6 bases from V and 0 bases from J; junction bases left unmatched: 12. Germline V gene data show CDR1 as DFQATT and CDR2 as SNEGSKA (reference sequence). The CDR3 is 17 amino acids. CDR3 residues: CSARGLAPSSSYNEQFF. The DNA of the CDR3 is TGCAGTGCGCGTGGACTAGCGCCTTCAAGCTCCTACAATGAGCAGTTCTTC.

This clonotype was observed many times. The chain couples TRBV20-1 to TRBJ2-3; D is possibly TRBD2 (6 bases). The CDR3 runs 15 residues. Deletions cut 2 bases from V and 2 bases from J, with 14 bases between. Germline CDR1 is DFQATT and CDR2 is SNEGSKA (reference sequence). The CDR3 loop is CSARSTGLHTDTQYF. The CDR3 DNA reads as TGCAGTGCTAGATCTACGGGACTCCACACAGATACGCAGTATTTT.